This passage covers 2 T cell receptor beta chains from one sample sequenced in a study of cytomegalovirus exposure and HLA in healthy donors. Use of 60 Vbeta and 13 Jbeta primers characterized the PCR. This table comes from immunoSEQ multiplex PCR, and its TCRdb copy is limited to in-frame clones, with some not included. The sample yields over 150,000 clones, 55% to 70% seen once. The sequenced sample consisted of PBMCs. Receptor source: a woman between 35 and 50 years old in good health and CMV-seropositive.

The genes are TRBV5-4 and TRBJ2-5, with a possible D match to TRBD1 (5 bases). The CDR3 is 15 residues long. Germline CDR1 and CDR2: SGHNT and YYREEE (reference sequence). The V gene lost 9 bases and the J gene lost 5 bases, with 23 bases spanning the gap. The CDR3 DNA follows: TGTGCCACCCTGATGGAACCCAGCAGGGCGGAGACCCAGTACTTC. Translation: CATLMEPSRAETQYF.

CDR3: CASSQGRAGGRETQYF. The DNA for the CDR3 is TGTGCCAGCAGCCAAGGTAGAGCGGGGGGGCGAGAGACCCAGTACTTC. This chain joins TRBV4-2 and TRBJ2-5; 10 bases agree with TRBD2. The CDR3 runs to 16 residues. CDR1 is LGHNA and CDR2 is YNFKEQ in the germline V gene. V lost 1 base and J lost 4; bases outside the gene matches: 6.